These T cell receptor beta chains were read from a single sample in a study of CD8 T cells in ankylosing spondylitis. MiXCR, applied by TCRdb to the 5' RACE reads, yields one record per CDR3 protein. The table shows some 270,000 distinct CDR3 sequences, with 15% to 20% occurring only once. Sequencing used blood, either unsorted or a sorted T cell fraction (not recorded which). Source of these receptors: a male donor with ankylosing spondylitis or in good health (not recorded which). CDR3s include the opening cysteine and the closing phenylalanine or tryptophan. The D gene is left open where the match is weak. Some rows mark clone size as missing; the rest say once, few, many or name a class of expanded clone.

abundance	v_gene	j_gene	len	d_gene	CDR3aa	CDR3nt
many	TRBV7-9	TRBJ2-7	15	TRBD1	CASSLTLGQLNEQYF	TGTGCCAGCAGCTTAACCCTGGGACAGCTAAACGAGCAGTACTTC
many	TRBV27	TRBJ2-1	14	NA	CASSFTPSYNEQFF	TGTGCCAGCAGTTTCACCCCCTCCTACAATGAGCAGTTCTTC
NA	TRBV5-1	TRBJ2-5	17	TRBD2	CASSLEASGTRQETQYF	TGCGCCAGCAGCTTGGAGGCTAGCGGGACGCGTCAAGAGACCCAGTACTTC
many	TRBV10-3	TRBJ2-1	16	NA	CAISTVGGALRNEQFF	TGTGCCATCAGTACCGTGGGGGGGGCGCTTCGCAATGAGCAGTTCTTC
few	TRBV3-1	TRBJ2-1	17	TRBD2	CASSQVAGGSSYNEQFF	TGTGCCAGCAGCCAAGTGGCGGGCGGGAGCTCCTACAATGAGCAGTTCTTC
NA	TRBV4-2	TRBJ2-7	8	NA	CASNEQYF	TGTGCCAGCAACGAGCAGTACTTC
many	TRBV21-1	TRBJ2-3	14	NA	CARAGTGCTDTQYF	TGTGCCAGAGCCGGGACGGGTTGCACAGATACGCAGTATTTT
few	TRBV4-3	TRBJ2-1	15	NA	CASSQDRYGIKEQFF	TGCGCCAGCAGCCAAGATCGATATGGAATTAAGGAGCAGTTCTTC
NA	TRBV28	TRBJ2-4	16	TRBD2	CASSLLAGPRENIQYF	TGTGCCAGCAGTTTACTAGCGGGTCCGCGGGAAAACATTCAGTACTTC
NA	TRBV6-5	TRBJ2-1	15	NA	CASSYDLSSYNEQFF	TGTGCCAGCAGTTACGACCTTAGCTCCTACAATGAGCAGTTCTTC
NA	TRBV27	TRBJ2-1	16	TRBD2	CASRVSGRVSYNEQFF	TGTGCCAGCAGAGTTAGCGGGAGGGTTTCCTACAATGAGCAGTTCTTC
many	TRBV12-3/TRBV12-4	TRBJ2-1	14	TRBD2	CASSYLAGANEQFF	TGTGCCAGCAGTTACCTAGCGGGAGCAAATGAGCAGTTCTTC
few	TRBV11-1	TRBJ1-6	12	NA	CASSLAGSPPHF	TGTGCCAGCAGCTTAGCGGGATCACCCCCCCACTTT
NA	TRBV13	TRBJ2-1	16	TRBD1	CASSLWTGGGYNEQFF	TGTGCCAGCAGCTTATGGACAGGGGGCGGCTACAATGAGCAGTTCTTC